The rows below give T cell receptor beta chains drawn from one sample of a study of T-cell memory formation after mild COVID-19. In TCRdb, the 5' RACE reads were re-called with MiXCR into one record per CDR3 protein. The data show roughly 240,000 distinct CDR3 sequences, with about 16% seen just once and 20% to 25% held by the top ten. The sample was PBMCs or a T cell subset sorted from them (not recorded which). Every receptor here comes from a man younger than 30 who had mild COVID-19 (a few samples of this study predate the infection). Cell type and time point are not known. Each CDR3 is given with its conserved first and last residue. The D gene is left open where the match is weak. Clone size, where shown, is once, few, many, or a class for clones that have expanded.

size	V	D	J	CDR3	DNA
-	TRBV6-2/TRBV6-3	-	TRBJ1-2	CASTPTRGGYTF	TGTGCCAGCACACCCACCAGAGGCGGCTACACCTTC
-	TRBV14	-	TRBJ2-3	CASSRWGSTDTQYF	TGTGCCAGCAGCCGCTGGGGTAGCACAGATACGCAGTATTTT
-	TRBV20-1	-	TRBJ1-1	CSARKGPVNTEAFF	TGCAGTGCTAGAAAGGGGCCAGTGAACACTGAAGCTTTCTTT
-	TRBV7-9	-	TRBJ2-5	CASSATVSETQYF	TGTGCCAGCAGCGCGACAGTCTCGGAGACCCAGTACTTC
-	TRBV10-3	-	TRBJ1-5	CAISDSNQPQHF	TGTGCCATCAGTGATAGCAATCAGCCCCAGCATTTT
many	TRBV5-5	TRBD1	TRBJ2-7	CASTEQGYEQYF	TGTGCCAGCACCGAACAGGGGTACGAGCAGTACTTC
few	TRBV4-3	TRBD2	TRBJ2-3	CASSQGTSVADTQYF	TGCGCCAGCAGCCAAGGCACTAGCGTGGCAGATACGCAGTATTTT
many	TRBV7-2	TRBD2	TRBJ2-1	CASRPLSGGGYNEQFF	TGTGCCAGCAGACCCCTCAGCGGGGGCGGCTACAATGAGCAGTTCTTC
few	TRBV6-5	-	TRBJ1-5	CASSRDGSNQPQHF	TGTGCCAGCAGCCGCGACGGTAGCAATCAGCCCCAGCATTTT
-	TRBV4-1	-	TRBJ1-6	CASSPQGGSYNSPLHF	TGCGCCAGCAGCCCTCAGGGCGGCTCCTATAATTCACCCCTCCACTTT
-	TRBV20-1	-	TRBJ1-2	CSASRTVNYGYTF	TGCAGTGCGTCTAGGACAGTCAACTATGGCTACACCTTC
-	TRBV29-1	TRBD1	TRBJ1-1	CSARTGSNTEAFF	TGCAGCGCCCGGACAGGGTCGAACACTGAAGCTTTCTTT
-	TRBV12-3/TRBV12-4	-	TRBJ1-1	CASSERGGGETEAFF	TGTGCCAGCAGCGAACGAGGGGGGGGAGAGACTGAAGCTTTCTTT
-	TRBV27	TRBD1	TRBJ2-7	CASSVTTGKAYEQYF	TGTGCCAGCAGTGTCACGACAGGGAAAGCCTACGAGCAGTACTTC
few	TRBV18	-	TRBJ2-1	CASSGTRTYNEQFF	TGTGCCAGCTCAGGGACTCGGACCTACAATGAGCAGTTCTTC
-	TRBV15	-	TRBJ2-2	CATSRGGSRNTGELFF	TGTGCCACCAGCAGAGGGGGCTCCCGAAACACCGGGGAGCTGTTTTTT
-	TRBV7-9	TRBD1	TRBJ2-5	CASSSSWTGQETQYF	TGTGCCAGCAGCTCCTCCTGGACAGGGCAAGAGACCCAGTACTTC
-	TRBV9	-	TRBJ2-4	CASSVDLTTPNIQYF	TGTGCCAGCAGCGTGGATCTGACCACTCCAAACATTCAGTACTTC
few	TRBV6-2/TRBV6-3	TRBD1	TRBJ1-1	CASSRGTAILVRGTEAFF	TGTGCCAGCTCAAGGGGGACAGCAATTTTGGTCCGCGGCACTGAAGCTTTCTTT
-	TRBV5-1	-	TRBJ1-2	CASSIDSNYGYTF	TGCGCCAGCAGCATCGACAGTAACTATGGCTACACCTTC
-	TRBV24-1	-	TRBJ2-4	CATSESGGLGIQYF	TGTGCCACCAGTGAGTCCGGGGGGCTAGGGATTCAGTACTTC
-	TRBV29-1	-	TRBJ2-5	CSLLDLRTQYF	TGCAGCCTACTTGACCTGAGGACCCAGTACTTC
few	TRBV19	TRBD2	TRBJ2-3	CASSMGGTDTQYF	TGTGCCAGTAGTATGGGGGGGACAGATACGCAGTATTTT
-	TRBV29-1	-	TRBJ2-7	CSVGPGVYEQYF	TGCAGCGTGGGACCGGGTGTGTACGAGCAGTACTTC
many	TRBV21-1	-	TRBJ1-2	CASSRGDEVDYGYTF	TGTGCCAGCAGCAGAGGGGACGAAGTGGACTATGGCTACACCTTC
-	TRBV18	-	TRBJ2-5	CASSPRQAGYETQYF	TGTGCCAGCTCACCCCGACAGGCGGGTTACGAGACCCAGTACTTC
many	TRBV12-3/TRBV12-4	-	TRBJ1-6	CASSFSSVYWDSPLHF	TGTGCCAGCAGTTTTTCGTCAGTCTATTGGGATTCACCCCTCCACTTT
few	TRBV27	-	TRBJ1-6	CASSFGGSGNSPLHF	TGTGCCAGCAGTTTCGGGGGATCGGGTAATTCACCCCTCCACTTT
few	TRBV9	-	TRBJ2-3	CASSVRHLRTDTQYF	TGTGCCAGCAGCGTTCGGCACCTACGCACAGATACGCAGTATTTT
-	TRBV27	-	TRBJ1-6	CASSLIPRASNSPLHF	TGTGCCAGCAGTTTAATACCCCGGGCCTCTAATTCACCCCTCCACTTT
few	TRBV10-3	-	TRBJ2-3	CAISTGSFDTQYF	TGTGCCATCAGCACGGGGAGCTTTGATACGCAGTATTTT
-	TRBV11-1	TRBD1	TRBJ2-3	CASSLAGGDDTQYF	TGTGCCAGCAGCTTAGCAGGGGGCGACGATACGCAGTATTTT
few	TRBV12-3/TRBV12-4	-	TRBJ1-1	CASSRVTEAFF	TGTGCCAGCAGCAGGGTCACTGAAGCTTTCTTT
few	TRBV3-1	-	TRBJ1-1	CASSQGFTEAFF	TGTGCCAGCAGCCAGGGGTTCACTGAAGCTTTCTTT
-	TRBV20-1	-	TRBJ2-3	CSARDLTVDTQYF	TGCAGTGCTAGAGATTTAACGGTGGATACGCAGTATTTT
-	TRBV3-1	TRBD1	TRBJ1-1	CASSQRQGNEAFF	TGTGCCAGCAGCCAAAGACAGGGGAATGAAGCTTTCTTT
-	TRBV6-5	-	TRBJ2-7	CASSLRIRYEQYF	TGTGCCAGCAGTCTGAGGATCCGGTACGAGCAGTACTTC
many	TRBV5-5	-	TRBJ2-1	CASSFRRTFLSSYNEQFF	TGTGCCAGCAGCTTCCGGAGGACTTTTCTAAGCTCCTACAATGAGCAGTTCTTC
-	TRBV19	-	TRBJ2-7	CASSNSRYEQYF	TGTGCCAGTAGTAATTCCCGCTACGAGCAGTACTTC
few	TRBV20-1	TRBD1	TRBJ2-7	CSAVRDRYYEQYF	TGCAGTGCTGTCCGGGACAGATACTACGAGCAGTACTTC
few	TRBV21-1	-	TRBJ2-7	CASRGPYEQYF	TGTGCCAGCCGGGGGCCCTACGAGCAGTACTTC
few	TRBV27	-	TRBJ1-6	CASSLGIYNSPLHF	TGTGCCAGCAGTTTGGGGATCTATAATTCACCCCTCCACTTT
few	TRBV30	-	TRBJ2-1	CAWRNYNEQFF	TGTGCCTGGAGAAATTACAATGAGCAGTTCTTC
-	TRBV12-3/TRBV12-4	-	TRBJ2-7	CATPGGLEDEQYF	TGTGCCACCCCCGGCGGGTTAGAGGACGAGCAGTACTTC
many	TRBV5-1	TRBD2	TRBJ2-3	CASSYSGGSTDTQYF	TGCGCCAGCAGCTACAGCGGGGGGAGCACAGATACGCAGTATTTT
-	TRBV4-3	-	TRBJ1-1	CASSQEWPAEAFF	TGCGCCAGCAGCCAAGAATGGCCCGCTGAAGCTTTCTTT
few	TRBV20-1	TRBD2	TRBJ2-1	CSDGGIEQFF	TGCAGTGACGGGGGGATTGAGCAGTTCTTC
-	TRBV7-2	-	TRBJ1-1	CASSSFPGSGTEAFF	TGTGCCAGCAGCTCTTTCCCTGGATCCGGGACTGAAGCTTTCTTT
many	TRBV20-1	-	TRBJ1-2	CSEGHLYGYTF	TGCAGTGAGGGACATCTTTATGGCTACACCTTC
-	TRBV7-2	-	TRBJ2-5	CASSYTGGGQEETQYF	TGTGCCAGCAGCTACACCGGGGGAGGTCAGGAAGAGACCCAGTACTTC
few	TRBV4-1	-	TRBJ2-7	CASSRDGMGASYEQYF	TGCGCCAGCAGCCGCGACGGGATGGGAGCCTCCTACGAGCAGTACTTC
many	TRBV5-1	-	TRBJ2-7	CASSQDIDYEQYF	TGCGCCAGCAGCCAAGATATAGACTACGAGCAGTACTTC